The next 16 T cell receptor beta chains were all read from a single sample in a study of T cells in Graves' hyperthyroidism and ophthalmopathy. RNA transcripts yielded amplified TCR beta CDR3 regions. Researchers ran a first-round RT-PCR on the TCR CDR3 using the HTBI primer set. TCRdb re-derived calls from the multiplex PCR reads in MiXCR, one entry per CDR3 protein. The top ten clones hold roughly a third of a sample with approximately 600,000 distinct CDR3 sequences, less than 25% of them seen once. Sequencing was done on a sample of blood. Receptors originate from a man aged 25 to 40 with Graves' ophthalmopathy.

This clonotype was found a few times. V is TRBV19 and J is TRBJ2-1; D gene uncertain. Germline lookup yields CDR1 LNHDA and CDR2 SQIVND (reference sequence). The V end was cut by 2 bases, the J end by 0 bases, with 14 bases between. The CDR3 has 17 residues. CDR3 nucleotide sequence: TGTGCCAGTAGTATACGCCCTTTGGGAAGCTCCTACAATGAGCAGTTCTTC. It translates to CASSIRPLGSSYNEQFF. Full variable domain (missing parts from reference TRBV19 and TRBJ2-1): DGGITQSPKYLFRKEGQNVTLSCEQNLNHDAMYWYRQDPGQGLRLIYYSQIVNDFQKGDIAEGYSVSREKKESFPLTVTSAQKNPTAFYLCASSIRPLGSSYNEQFFGPGTRLTVL.

This clonotype was recorded many times. The CDR3, as DNA: TGTGCCAGCAGCTTGGAGCGGTTGAACACTGAAGCTTTCTTT. Its translation: CASSLERLNTEAFF. The rearrangement links TRBV11-2 to TRBJ1-1; unclear D gene. Trimming left V 3 bases short and J 0 bases short, with 8 bases between. The CDR3 covers 14 residues. Germline-derived CDR1 and CDR2 are SGHAT and FQNNGV.

This clonotype has ten or more counts. The V call is TRBV7-9, the J call TRBJ2-3; TRBD1 matches 7 bases. Trimming removed 2 bases from V and 1 base from J; junction bases left unmatched: 3. This CDR3 spans 15 amino acids. The V gene's germline CDR1 is SEHNR and CDR2 FQNEAQ (reference sequence). The CDR3 spells CASSLRGRRTDTQYF. DNA for the CDR3: TGTGCCAGCAGCTTAAGGGGGCGCCGCACAGATACGCAGTATTTT. The variable domain in full, with the rest retrieved from reference TRBV7-9 and TRBJ2-3, is DTGVSQNPRHKITKRGQNVTFRCDPISEHNRLYWYRQTLGQGPEFLTYFQNEAQLEKSRLLSDRFSAERPKGSFSTLEIQRTEQGDSAMYLCASSLRGRRTDTQYFGPGTRLTVL.

This clonotype was seen more than once but under ten times. The V gene is TRBV20-1, the J gene TRBJ2-1, with a possible D match to TRBD2 (6 bases). This CDR3 is 16 amino acids long. V lost 0 bases and J lost 9, with 21 bases in between. Germline V gene data show CDR1 as DFQATT and CDR2 as SNEGSKA (reference sequence). DNA for the CDR3: TGCAGTGCTAGAGATCCAGGACTGCCGCTGCGGGGTGAGCAGTTCTTC. Its protein is CSARDPGLPLRGEQFF.

This clonotype was detected many times. This chain links TRBV3-1 with TRBJ1-1; D perhaps matches TRBD1 (5 bases). The germline V and J ends were trimmed by 1 base and 5 bases, with 11 bases remaining between them. Germline CDR1 LGHDT, CDR2 YNNKEL (reference sequence). The CDR3 runs to 14 residues. CDR3 coding DNA: TGTGCCAGCAGCCAAGTATCAAAGGGGACTGAAGCTTTCTTT. Protein product: CASSQVSKGTEAFF.

Written as DNA, the CDR3 is TGTGCCAGCAGCCCAGGATGGGGGGTTGGCACTGAAGCTTTCTTT. Amino acid sequence: CASSPGWGVGTEAFF. This chain uses TRBV14 with TRBJ1-1, with D tentatively TRBD1 (5 bases). CDR1 and CDR2 (germline): SGHDN, FVKESK. CDR3 size: 15 residues. Trimming shortened V by 4 bases and J by 4 bases, and 16 bases separated the two germline ends.

This clonotype was observed at least ten times. The genes are TRBV2 and TRBJ1-1; the D is unclear. This CDR3 spans 13 amino acids. V was pared by 4 bases and J by 4 bases, with 10 bases between. Germline loops: CDR1 SNHLY, CDR2 FYNNEI. CDR3 in amino acids: CASSGEGGTEAFF. CDR3 sequence (DNA): TGTGCCAGCAGTGGGGAGGGCGGCACTGAAGCTTTCTTT.

In its sample, this clonotype was seen many times. The rearrangement joins TRBV27 to TRBJ2-3, with TRBD2 matching 8 bases. This CDR3 region has 15 residues. Per the germline V gene, CDR1 is MNHEY and CDR2 is SMNVEV (reference sequence). Trimming at V came to 3 bases and at J to 4 bases, leaving 6 bases not matched to a gene. Here the CDR3 DNA reads TGTGCCAGCAGTTTCCCGGGAGGGACCGCAGATACGCAGTATTTT. This sequence encodes CASSFPGGTADTQYF.

This sequence joins TRBV6-2 or TRBV6-3 and TRBJ2-3; D is unclear. The germline CDR1 and CDR2 sequences are MNHEY and SVGEGT. The germline V and J ends were trimmed by 2 bases and 6 bases, with 12 bases remaining between them. This CDR3 is 14 amino acids long. The CDR3 loop is CASSYRTAGDTQYF. The CDR3 DNA is TGTGCCAGCAGTTACAGGACCGCTGGTGATACGCAGTATTTT.

This clonotype appeared a few times. The V call is TRBV7-3, the J call TRBJ2-3, with D perhaps TRBD1 (6 bases). The ends were cut back, 6 bases at V and 2 bases at J, with 15 bases in the middle. CDR1 and CDR2 (germline): SGHTA, FQGTGA. The CDR3 runs to 15 residues. In nucleotides, the CDR3 is TGTGCCAGCAGTCAGGGCCCAGGGGCCACAGATACGCAGTATTTT. This encodes CASSQGPGATDTQYF.

The rearrangement uses TRBV12-3 or TRBV12-4 and TRBJ2-4; 7 bases fit TRBD1. This CDR3 contains 14 residues. J gave up 1 base and V 6 bases, and 3 bases lay outside the gene matches. CDR3 protein: CASRQQGAKNIQYF. CDR3 DNA: TGTGCCAGCAGACAACAGGGGGCCAAAAACATTCAGTACTTC.

This sequence joins TRBV6-2 or TRBV6-3 and TRBJ2-1; 7 nucleotides agree with TRBD2. J was trimmed by 6 bases and V by 4 bases; bases with no gene match: 21. Germline CDR1 and CDR2: MNHEY and SVGEGT. The CDR3 is 19 residues long. The CDR3 coding sequence is TGTGCCAGCAGTTCCCTCTTTGGGGGAGGGCCGGGAGTGAGCAATGAGCAGTTCTTC. Amino acids: CASSSLFGGGPGVSNEQFF.

V is TRBV7-2 and J is TRBJ2-7; D possibly corresponds to TRBD1 (5 bases). Germline CDR1 reads SGHTA; CDR2 reads FQGNSA. The CDR3 length is 14 residues. V lost 5 bases to trimming and J lost 1 base, with 12 bases between them. CDR3 sequence reads: CASSPFQGSYEQYF. DNA of the CDR3: TGTGCCAGCAGCCCCTTCCAGGGTTCCTACGAGCAGTACTTC.

This chain connects TRBV6-1 to TRBJ2-5; no definite D call. Germline-derived CDR1 and CDR2 are MNHNS and SASEGT. The CDR3 runs to 14 residues. Trimming pared 7 bases from V and 5 bases from J, leaving 17 bases between. DNA for the CDR3: TGTGCCAGCACCTTCCAAAGCATTAAGGAGACCCAGTACTTC. Translating it yields CASTFQSIKETQYF.

This clonotype has a count of ten or more. This chain joins TRBV7-9 and TRBJ2-7; TRBD1 matches 8 bases. This CDR3 has 12 residues. Trimming removed 6 bases from V and 6 bases from J; junction bases left unmatched: 4. CDR1 SEHNR and CDR2 FQNEAQ come from the germline V gene (reference sequence). The CDR3 protein is CASSLTGGEQYF. For the CDR3, the DNA is TGTGCCAGCAGTTTAACAGGGGGCGAGCAGTACTTC.

This clonotype showed up just a few times. The chain employs TRBV6-1 and TRBJ1-4; D gene unclear. Trimming stripped 0 bases from V and 5 bases from J, with 4 bases between. This CDR3 contains 13 residues. In germline, CDR1 is MNHNS, CDR2 SASEGT. For the CDR3, the DNA is TGTGCCAGCAGTGAAGCGCGAAATGAAAAACTGTTTTTT. Amino acid sequence: CASSEARNEKLFF.